Listed below are T cell receptor beta chains from one sample, sequenced in a study of blood T cell repertoires in COVID-19. Profiled with immunoSEQ multiplex PCR; TCRdb holds only in-frame clones, not every one. The repertoire has hundreds of thousands of clones, approximately 90% of them found once; the top ten carry roughly 5%. Sequenced: peripheral blood. All receptors come from a man aged 35-49 years with acute or convalescent COVID-19. CDR3s include the opening cysteine and the closing phenylalanine or tryptophan. Fields, in order: clone size, V gene, D gene, J gene, CDR3 protein, CDR3 DNA. D genes are given only for firm matches. Clone size is shown for a subset of rows, as once, few, many or a class of expanded clone.

>once|TRBV2|NA|TRBJ1-5
CASSETFRNNQPQHF
TGTGCCAGCAGTGAAACTTTCAGGAACAATCAGCCCCAGCATTTT
>NA|TRBV4-1|NA|TRBJ2-3
CASSPRVTDTQYF
TGCGCCAGCAGCCCCAGGGTAACAGATACGCAGTATTTT
>NA|TRBV6-2/TRBV6-3|TRBD2|TRBJ2-5
CASSLAGSETQYF
TGTGCCAGCAGTCTAGCGGGGTCTGAGACCCAGTACTTC
>NA|TRBV27|TRBD2|TRBJ2-7
CASSLTLGRPYEQYF
TGTGCCAGCAGTTTGACACTCGGGAGGCCTTACGAGCAGTACTTC
>NA|TRBV12-3/TRBV12-4|NA|TRBJ2-1
CASSFRRGSEFF
TGTGCCAGCAGTTTTCGACGGGGGAGCGAGTTCTTC
>once|TRBV6-5|NA|TRBJ1-1
CASKIAGSYPEAFF
TGTGCCAGCAAAATCGCAGGCAGTTATCCTGAAGCTTTCTTT
>NA|TRBV6-6|TRBD2|TRBJ2-3
CASQLTSGRTDTQYF
TGTGCCAGCCAACTTACTAGCGGGAGGACAGATACGCAGTATTTT
>once|TRBV7-2|NA|TRBJ1-1
CASSRNPPGGMNTEAFF
TGTGCCAGCAGCCGGAACCCGCCGGGGGGTATGAACACTGAAGCTTTCTTT
>once|TRBV6-5|TRBD1|TRBJ2-7
CAILDRGAGEQYF
TGTGCCATCCTCGACAGGGGGGCGGGCGAGCAGTACTTC
>NA|TRBV14|TRBD1|TRBJ1-2
CASSGTGRGGGYTF
TGTGCCAGCAGCGGGACAGGGCGAGGTGGTGGCTACACCTTC
>NA|TRBV3-1/TRBV3-2|NA|TRBJ2-1
CASSLRRGPAKNEQFF
TGTGCCAGCAGCCTCCGGAGGGGACCAGCTAAAAATGAGCAGTTCTTC
>NA|TRBV27|TRBD1|TRBJ2-3
CASSSDRGSYTDTQYF
TGTGCCAGCAGTTCGGACAGGGGTTCCTACACAGATACGCAGTATTTT
>NA|TRBV7-6|TRBD1|TRBJ1-1
CASSLWTGPDRPAEAFF
TGTGCCAGCAGCTTGTGGACAGGGCCAGATCGTCCCGCTGAAGCTTTCTTT
>NA|TRBV4-2|NA|TRBJ1-6
CASSQATGISPLHF
TGTGCCAGCAGCCAAGCGACGGGGATATCACCCCTCCACTTT
>NA|TRBV5-4|TRBD1|TRBJ1-2
CASSLGGQVINYGYTF
TGTGCCAGCAGCTTGGGGGGACAGGTTATTAACTATGGCTACACCTTC
>NA|TRBV3-1/TRBV3-2|NA|TRBJ2-1
CASSQGGQGLGNEQFF
TGTGCCAGCAGCCAAGGCGGGCAGGGGCTGGGGAATGAGCAGTTCTTC
>NA|TRBV9|NA|TRBJ2-2
CASSVDAGVKVTGELFF
TGTGCCAGCAGCGTAGATGCAGGGGTTAAAGTTACCGGGGAGCTGTTTTTT
>NA|TRBV10-3|TRBD2|TRBJ2-1
CAISAGTSGGSYNEQFF
TGTGCCATCAGTGCGGGGACTAGCGGGGGGTCCTACAATGAGCAGTTCTTC
>NA|TRBV7-9|TRBD1|TRBJ1-3
CASHRGGSGNTIYF
TGTGCCAGCCACAGGGGTGGTAGTGGAAACACCATATATTTT
>NA|TRBV19|TRBD1|TRBJ1-3
CASSKRQGSVDTIYF
TGTGCCAGTAGTAAGCGACAGGGTAGTGTGGACACCATATATTTT
>once|TRBV19|NA|TRBJ1-5
CASSIVSSIPPQHF
TGTGCCAGTAGTATAGTGTCGTCTATTCCGCCCCAGCATTTT
>NA|TRBV12-5|TRBD2|TRBJ2-7
CASGWTSGVEQYF
TGTGCTAGTGGGTGGACTAGCGGGGTCGAGCAGTACTTC
>NA|TRBV9|TRBD1|TRBJ2-3
CASSGKDRVDTQYF
TGTGCCAGCAGCGGGAAAGACAGGGTGGATACGCAGTATTTT
>NA|TRBV5-1|NA|TRBJ2-1
CASSLGTSYNEQFF
TGCGCCAGTTCCTTGGGCACCTCCTACAATGAGCAGTTCTTC
>NA|TRBV15|TRBD1|TRBJ1-1
CATSRDPQGAGAFF
TGTGCCACCAGCAGAGATCCGCAGGGGGCCGGAGCTTTCTTT